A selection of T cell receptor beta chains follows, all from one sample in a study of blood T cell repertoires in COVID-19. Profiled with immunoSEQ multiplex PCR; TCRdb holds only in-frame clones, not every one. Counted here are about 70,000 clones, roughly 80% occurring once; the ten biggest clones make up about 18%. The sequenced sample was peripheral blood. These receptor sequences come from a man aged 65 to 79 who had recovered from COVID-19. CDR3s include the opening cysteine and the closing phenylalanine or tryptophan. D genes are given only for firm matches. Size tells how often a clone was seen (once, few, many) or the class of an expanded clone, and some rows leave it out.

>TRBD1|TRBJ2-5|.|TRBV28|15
CASSFGAGGQETQYF
TGTGCCAGCAGTTTCGGAGCAGGGGGACAAGAGACCCAGTACTTC
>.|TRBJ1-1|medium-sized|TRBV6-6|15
CASSTWDTLNTEAFF
TGTGCCAGCAGTACCTGGGACACATTGAACACTGAAGCTTTCTTT
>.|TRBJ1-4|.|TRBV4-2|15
CASSQEWRLNEKLFF
TGTGCCAGCAGCCAAGAATGGAGACTTAATGAAAAACTGTTTTTT
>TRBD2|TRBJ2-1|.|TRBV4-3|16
CASSQEASGRYNEQFF
TGCGCCAGCAGCCAAGAAGCTAGCGGCCGATACAATGAGCAGTTCTTC
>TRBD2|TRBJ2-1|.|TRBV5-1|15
CASSSPGLADNEQFF
TGCGCCAGCAGCTCTCCGGGACTAGCGGACAATGAGCAGTTCTTC
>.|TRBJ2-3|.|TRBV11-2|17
CASSRLGGREWINTQYF
TGTGCCAGCAGCCGCCTCGGGGGGCGGGAGTGGATTAATACGCAGTATTTT
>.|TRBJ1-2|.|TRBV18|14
CASSLGTRNYGYTF
TGTGCCAGCTCTCTCGGGACACGGAACTATGGCTACACCTTC
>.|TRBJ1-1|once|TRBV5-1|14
CASSLGTVVEGAFF
TGCGCCAGCAGCTTGGGGACAGTTGTTGAGGGAGCTTTCTTT
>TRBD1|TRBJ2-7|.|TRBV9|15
CASSVSSGTDYEQYF
TGTGCCAGCAGCGTGTCATCGGGGACAGATTACGAGCAGTACTTC
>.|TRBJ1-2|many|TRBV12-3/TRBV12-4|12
CASQRRGYGYTF
TGTGCCAGCCAAAGGCGGGGTTATGGCTACACCTTC
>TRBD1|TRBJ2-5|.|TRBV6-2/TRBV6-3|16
CASSLGTGGGGETQYF
TGTGCCAGCAGTCTCGGGACAGGGGGAGGCGGGGAGACCCAGTACTTC
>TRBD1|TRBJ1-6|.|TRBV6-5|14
CASRKTGGDSPLHF
TGTGCCAGCAGGAAGACAGGGGGAGATTCACCCCTCCACTTT
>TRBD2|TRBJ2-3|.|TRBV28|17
CASPPEGLAGWADTQYF
TGTGCCAGCCCCCCCGAAGGACTAGCGGGATGGGCAGATACGCAGTATTTT
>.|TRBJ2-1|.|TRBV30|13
CAWSQGNYNEQFF
TGTGCCTGGAGCCAGGGTAACTACAATGAGCAGTTCTTC
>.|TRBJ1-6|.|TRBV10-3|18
CAISLGGPSSSYNSPLHF
TGTGCCATCAGTTTGGGGGGTCCCTCAAGCTCCTATAATTCACCCCTCCACTTT
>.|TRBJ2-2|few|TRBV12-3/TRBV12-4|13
CASSPQGTGELFF
TGTGCCAGCAGTCCACAGGGAACCGGGGAGCTGTTTTTT
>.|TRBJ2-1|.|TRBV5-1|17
CASSLTSDWSSYNEQFF
TGCGCCAGCAGCCTGACCTCCGACTGGAGCTCCTACAATGAGCAGTTCTTC
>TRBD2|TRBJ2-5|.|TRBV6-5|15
CASSYDSGGFKTQYF
TGTGCCAGCAGTTATGATAGCGGGGGGTTTAAGACCCAGTACTTC
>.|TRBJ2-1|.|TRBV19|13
CASKVGGTNEQFF
TGTGCCAGTAAGGTCGGGGGTACCAATGAGCAGTTCTTC
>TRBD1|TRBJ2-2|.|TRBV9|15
CASTEGASRVGELFF
TGTGCCAGCACCGAGGGGGCTAGCCGGGTCGGGGAGCTGTTTTTT
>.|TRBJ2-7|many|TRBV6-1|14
CASSEDHRVNEQYF
TGTGCCAGCAGTGAAGATCATCGGGTTAACGAGCAGTACTTC
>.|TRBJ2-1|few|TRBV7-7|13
CASSLDGNNEQFF
TGTGCCAGCAGCTTAGACGGGAACAATGAGCAGTTCTTC
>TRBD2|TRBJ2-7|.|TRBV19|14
CASSTIAGGREQYF
TGTGCCAGTAGTACCATAGCGGGAGGGCGCGAGCAGTACTTC
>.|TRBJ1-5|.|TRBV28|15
CASSSGQTSNQPQHF
TGTGCCAGCAGCTCTGGACAGACTAGCAATCAGCCCCAGCATTTT
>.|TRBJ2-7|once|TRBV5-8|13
CASSFRFSDEQYF
TGTGCCAGCAGCTTTAGGTTTAGCGACGAGCAGTACTTC
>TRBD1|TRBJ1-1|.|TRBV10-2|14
CASSDTRQGLRAFF
TGCGCCAGCAGTGACACGAGACAGGGGTTGCGAGCTTTCTTT
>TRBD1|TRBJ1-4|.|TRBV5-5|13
CASSSGTVEKLFF
TGTGCCAGCAGCTCCGGGACAGTCGAAAAACTGTTTTTT
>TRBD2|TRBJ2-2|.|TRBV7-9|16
CASSTRDQGGTGELFF
TGTGCCAGCAGCACCCGGGATCAGGGAGGGACCGGGGAGCTGTTTTTT
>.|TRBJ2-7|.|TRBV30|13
CAWSRETPYEQYF
TGTGCCTGGAGTAGGGAGACACCCTACGAGCAGTACTTC
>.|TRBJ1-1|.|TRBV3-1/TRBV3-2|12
CASKQGFADAFF
TGTGCCAGCAAGCAGGGGTTTGCCGACGCTTTCTTT
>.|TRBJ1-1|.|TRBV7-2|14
CASSLWGGDTEAFF
TGTGCCAGCAGCTTGTGGGGGGGTGACACTGAAGCTTTCTTT
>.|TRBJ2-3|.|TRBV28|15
CASSISGDYTDTQYF
TGTGCCAGCAGTATCTCAGGGGATTACACAGATACGCAGTATTTT
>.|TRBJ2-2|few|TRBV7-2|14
CASSLDRNTGELFF
TGTGCCAGCAGCTTAGACAGGAACACCGGGGAGCTGTTTTTT
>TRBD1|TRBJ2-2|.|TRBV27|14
CASRRQGRGGELFF
TGTGCCAGCAGGAGACAGGGTCGGGGCGGGGAGCTGTTTTTT
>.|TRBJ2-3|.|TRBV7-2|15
CASSPGAPSTDTQYF
TGTGCCAGCAGTCCGGGAGCACCTAGCACAGATACGCAGTATTTT
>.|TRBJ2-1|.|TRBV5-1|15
CASSWGSGSYNEQFF
TGCGCCAGCAGCTGGGGAAGCGGGTCCTACAATGAGCAGTTCTTC
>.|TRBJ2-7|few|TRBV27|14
CASSPRRRDYEQYF
TGTGCCAGCAGTCCGAGACGCAGGGATTACGAGCAGTACTTC
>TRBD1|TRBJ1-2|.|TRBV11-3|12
CASSFDRGGYTF
TGTGCCAGCAGCTTCGACAGGGGCGGCTACACCTTC
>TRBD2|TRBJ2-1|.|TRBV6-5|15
CASSYNAGGPNEQFF
TGTGCCAGCAGTTACAATGCGGGGGGGCCCAATGAGCAGTTCTTC
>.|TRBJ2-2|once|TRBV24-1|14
CATSDFFGTGELFF
TGTGCCACCAGTGATTTTTTCGGGACCGGGGAGCTGTTTTTT
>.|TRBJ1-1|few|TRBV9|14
CASSAISQVAEAFF
TGTGCCAGCAGCGCCATCTCACAGGTTGCTGAAGCTTTCTTT
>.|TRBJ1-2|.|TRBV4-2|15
CASSQDLTETYGYTF
TGTGCCAGCAGCCAAGATTTGACGGAGACCTATGGCTACACCTTC
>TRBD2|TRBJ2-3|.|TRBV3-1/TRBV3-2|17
CASSQAGTSGGTDTQYF
TGTGCCAGCAGCCAAGCCGGGACTAGCGGGGGCACAGATACGCAGTATTTT
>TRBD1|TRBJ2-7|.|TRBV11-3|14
CASSLTGESYEQYF
TGTGCCAGCAGCCTGACAGGGGAGAGCTACGAGCAGTACTTC
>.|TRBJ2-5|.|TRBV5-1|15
CASSRPGSGQETQYF
TGCGCCAGCAGCCGCCCGGGTAGCGGACAAGAGACCCAGTACTTC
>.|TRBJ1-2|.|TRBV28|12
CASSLTGYGYTF
TGTGCCAGCAGTTTAACCGGGTATGGCTACACCTTC
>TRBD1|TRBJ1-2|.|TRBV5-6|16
CASSLAKGTGNYGYTF
TGTGCCAGCAGCTTGGCCAAAGGGACAGGGAACTATGGCTACACCTTC
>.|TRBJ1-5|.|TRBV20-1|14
CSASSPTGIQPQHF
TGCAGTGCTAGTTCCCCTACAGGGATTCAGCCCCAGCATTTT
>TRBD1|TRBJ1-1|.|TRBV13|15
CASSSRGQAYTEAFF
TGTGCCAGCAGCTCTCGGGGACAGGCATACACTGAAGCTTTCTTT
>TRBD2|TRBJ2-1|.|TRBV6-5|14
CASSIAGVRYEQFF
TGTGCCAGCAGTATAGCGGGAGTAAGGTATGAGCAGTTCTTC
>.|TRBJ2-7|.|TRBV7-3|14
CASSLSGDSYEQYF
TGTGCCAGCAGCTTATCGGGGGACAGTTACGAGCAGTACTTC
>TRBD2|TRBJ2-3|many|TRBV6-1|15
CASSEGGGSSDTQYF
TGTGCCAGCAGTGAAGGCGGGGGGTCATCGGATACGCAGTATTTT
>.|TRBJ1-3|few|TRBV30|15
CAWSVPRDSGNTIYF
TGTGCCTGGAGTGTACCACGGGACTCTGGAAACACCATATATTTT
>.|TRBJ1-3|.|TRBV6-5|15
CASSYSGGSGNTIYF
TGTGCCAGCAGTTACTCAGGGGGTTCGGGAAACACCATATATTTT
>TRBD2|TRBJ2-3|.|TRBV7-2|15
CASSSGLAGPNTQYF
TGTGCCAGCAGCTCGGGACTAGCGGGTCCGAATACGCAGTATTTT